The present TCR beta chain was sequenced within a study of preoperative IRX-2 immunotherapy in early breast cancer. V was pared by 3 bases and J by 1 base, with 9 bases between. The CDR3 loop spans 14 amino acids. Germline CDR1 reads MNHGY; CDR2 reads SAAAGT. The treatment was: preoperative locoregional IRX-2 cytokine immunotherapy. Patients received preoperative, locoregional IRX-2 cytokine immunotherapy in a phase Ib study. Clones were sequenced by immunoSEQ multiplex PCR, and TCRdb holds only the in-frame ones, with some missing. The sample holds fewer than 40,000 clones, about 90% seen once. The chain uses TRBV6-8 and TRBJ1-1, with TRBD1 as a possible D gene (5 bases). This receptor was identified in a human donor with breast cancer. The sample was tumor tissue, taken after IRX-2 immunotherapy. For the CDR3, the DNA is TGTGCCAGCAGTTATGAGGGGAGGAACACTGAAGCTTTCTTT. The encoded protein is CASSYEGRNTEAFF.